This T cell receptor beta chain was observed in a study of chemoradiotherapy in HPV16-positive cancers. The ends lost 5 bases at V and 2 bases at J; junction bases unmatched: 10. Germline V gene sequence: CDR1 SGHTA, CDR2 FQGNSA. This CDR3 comprises 19 residues. Notes on this clone: The antigen is undetermined.

Data came from immunoSEQ multiplex PCR; TCRdb stores just in-frame clones and leaves some out. This table has approximately 13,000 clones, approximately 86% appearing once. Findings of the study overall: Candidate HPV-specific clones and E7-related TCR motifs grew in tumor during treatment.

This TCR was recovered from a human donor with HPV-associated anogenital cancer. This rearrangement joins TRBV7-2 to TRBJ2-1, with 15 bases aligning to TRBD2. The starting material was blood, obtained from a patient who underwent chemoradiotherapy. The CDR3 DNA follows: TGTGCCAGCAGCCCGGGACTAGCGGGGGGACCAGCAGCCTACAATGAGCAGTTCTTC. It specifies CASSPGLAGGPAAYNEQFF. Together with reference TRBV7-2 and TRBJ2-1, the CDR3 gives the full variable domain: GAGVSQSPSNKVTEKGKDVELRCDPISGHTALYWYRQSLGQGLEFLIYFQGNSAPDKSGLPSDRFSAERTGGSVSTLTIQRTQQEDSAVYLCASSPGLAGGPAAYNEQFFGPGTRLTVL.